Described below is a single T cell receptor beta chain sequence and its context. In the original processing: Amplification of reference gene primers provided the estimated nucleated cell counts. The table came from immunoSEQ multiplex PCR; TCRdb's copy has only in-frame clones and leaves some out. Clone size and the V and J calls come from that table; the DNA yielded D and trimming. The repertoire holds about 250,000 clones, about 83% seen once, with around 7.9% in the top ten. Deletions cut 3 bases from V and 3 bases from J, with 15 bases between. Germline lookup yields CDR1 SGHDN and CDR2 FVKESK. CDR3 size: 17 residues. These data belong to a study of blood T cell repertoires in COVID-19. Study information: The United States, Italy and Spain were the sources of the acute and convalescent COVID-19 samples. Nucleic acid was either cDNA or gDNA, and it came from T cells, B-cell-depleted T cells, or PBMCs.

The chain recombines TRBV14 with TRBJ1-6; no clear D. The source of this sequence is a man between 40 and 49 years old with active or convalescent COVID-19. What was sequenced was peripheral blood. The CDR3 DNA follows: TGTGCCAGCAGCCAGCCGACCACAGTTAGCTATAATTCACCCCTCCACTTT. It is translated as CASSQPTTVSYNSPLHF. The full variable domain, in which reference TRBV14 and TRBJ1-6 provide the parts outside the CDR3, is EAGVTQFPSHSVIEKGQTVTLRCDPISGHDNLYWYRRVMGKEIKFLLHFVKESKQDESGMPNNRFLAERTGGTYSTLKVQPAELEDSGVYFCASSQPTTVSYNSPLHFGNGTRLTVT.